The entry below gives a single T cell receptor beta chain sequence along with its context. Its antigen is unidentified. Time point described: week 47, end of study. Mutant IDH1 20-mer peptide, at 300 ug, made up each vaccine dose, with topical imiquimod. At weeks 1, 3, 5, 7, 11, 15, 19 and 23, patients received a vaccination, eight in all. This entry is derived from a study of a mutant IDH1 vaccine in newly diagnosed glioma. About the study: Following radiotherapy alone, or alongside temozolomide cycles, vaccination was started after an interval of 4-6 weeks.

Assay used: immunoSEQ multiplex PCR; TCRdb lists only in-frame clones, some missing. Of about 31,000 clones listed, 90% are singletons. Germline V gene lookup returns CDR1 LNHDA and CDR2 SQIVND (reference sequence). The V end was cut by 5 bases, the J end by 0 bases, with 13 bases between. The CDR3 extends over 15 amino acids. The sequencing used PBMCs, collected from a glioma patient whose treatment included an IDH1 peptide vaccine. This sequence originates from a woman aged 40-49 years with glioma. The chain is built from TRBV19 and TRBJ1-1; D not resolved. The chain's CDR3 is CASSQTDFMNTEAFF. The CDR3 DNA reads TGTGCCAGTAGTCAAACAGACTTCATGAACACTGAAGCTTTCTTT.